Following are 31 T cell receptor beta chains from one sample sequenced in a study of siplizumab effects on memory and regulatory T cells. Profiling relied on immunoSEQ multiplex PCR, and the TCRdb table lists in-frame clones only, not all of them. The repertoire holds roughly 110,000 clones, around 93% seen once, with around 0.16% in the top ten. Material: non-Treg CD4+ T cells sorted from blood. These receptors were obtained from a human donor in good health.

The V call is TRBV7-3, the J call TRBJ1-1; D remains ambiguous. Germline values: CDR1 SGHTA, CDR2 FQGTGA. This CDR3 contains 13 residues. The V end was cut by 2 bases, the J end by 1 base, with 5 bases between. The CDR3 region is CASSLYENTEAFF. As DNA, the CDR3 is TGTGCCAGCAGCTTATACGAGAACACTGAAGCTTTCTTT.

The chain joins TRBV5-4 to TRBJ2-5, with 9 bases matching TRBD2. Per the germline V gene, CDR1 is SGHNT and CDR2 is YYREEE (reference sequence). This CDR3 has 17 amino acids. J lost 5 bases, V lost 4 bases, and 15 bases had no gene match. CDR3 in amino acids: CASSPTRGGALGETQYF. CDR3 sequence (DNA): TGTGCCAGCAGCCCCACTCGCGGGGGGGCTTTAGGGGAGACCCAGTACTTC.

The rearrangement uses TRBV5-5 and TRBJ1-2; TRBD1 matches 12 bases. With 1 base clipped from V and 6 bases from J, the junction kept 10 bases outside the gene matches. The CDR3 runs 17 residues. The germline V gene has CDR1 SGHKS and CDR2 YYEKEE (reference sequence). The CDR3 here is CASSLPFPGQGANGYTF. The CDR3 bases are TGTGCCAGCAGCTTGCCCTTTCCGGGACAGGGGGCGAATGGCTACACCTTC. Using reference TRBV5-5 and TRBJ1-2 for the parts outside the CDR3, the full variable domain is DAGVTQSPTHLIKTRGQQVTLRCSPISGHKSVSWYQQVLGQGPQFIFQYYEKEERGRGNFPDRFSARQFPNYSSELNVNALLLGDSALYLCASSLPFPGQGANGYTFGSGTRLTVV.

The V and J genes are TRBV20-1 and TRBJ2-1, with D possibly being TRBD2 (5 bases). CDR1 and CDR2 (germline): DFQATT, SNEGSKA (reference sequence). Trimming shortened V by 6 bases and J by 9 bases, and 9 bases separated the two germline ends. The CDR3 length is 10 residues. In DNA, the CDR3 is TGCAGTGCCCAGAGGGCTGAGCAGTTCTTC. Translating gives CSAQRAEQFF.

The chain links TRBV7-2 to TRBJ1-4; D gene unclear. V lost 7 bases and J lost 6, with 12 bases in between. The germline CDR1 and CDR2 sequences are SGHTA and FQGNSA. The CDR3 totals 13 residues. The CDR3 DNA is TGTGCCAGCACCGCGGGAGGGTATGAAAAACTGTTTTTT. Its protein is CASTAGGYEKLFF.

The chain has TRBV6-6 and TRBJ2-3; 8 bases match TRBD2. Germline V gives CDR1 MNHNY, CDR2 SVGAGI (reference sequence). The CDR3 length is 15 residues. Trimming removed 2 bases from V and 6 bases from J; junction bases left unmatched: 7. This chain's CDR3 is CASSYPGLEFDTQYF. The DNA of the CDR3 is TGTGCCAGCAGTTACCCGGGACTAGAATTTGATACGCAGTATTTT.

V gene TRBV5-4 combines with J gene TRBJ1-2; D gene uncertain. The CDR3 consists of 13 residues. CDR1 SGHNT and CDR2 YYREEE come from the germline V gene (reference sequence). Trimming took 0 bases from V and 2 from J, leaving 5 bases between them. CDR3 sequence (DNA): TGTGCCAGCAGCTTGGGGCAGAACTATGGCTACACCTTC. The encoded protein is CASSLGQNYGYTF. The complete variable domain, with remaining parts taken from reference TRBV5-4 and TRBJ1-2, reads ETGVTQSPTHLIKTRGQQVTLRCSSQSGHNTVSWYQQALGQGPQFIFQYYREEENGRGNFPPRFSGLQFPNYSSELNVNALELDDSALYLCASSLGQNYGYTFGSGTRLTVV.

A single count supports this clone. The CDR3 DNA reads TGTGCCAGCAGCGTAGGGCAGGGGAACAATCAGCCCCAGCATTTT. This encodes CASSVGQGNNQPQHF. The rearrangement links TRBV9 to TRBJ1-5; the D gene is possibly TRBD1 (6 bases). Trimming removed 0 bases from V and 3 bases from J, with 10 bases in between. Per germline, CDR1 SGDLS and CDR2 YYNGEE. The CDR3 extends over 15 amino acids.

This chain uses TRBV28 with TRBJ2-1, with D maybe TRBD2 (6 bases). Germline V gene data show CDR1 as MDHEN and CDR2 as SYDVKM. The CDR3 is 13 residues long. The germline V and J ends were trimmed by 2 bases and 8 bases, with 10 bases remaining between them. The CDR3, as DNA: TGTGCCAGCAGTTTAAGACCGGGAGATGAGCAGTTCTTC. It translates to CASSLRPGDEQFF. Variable domain in full (rest from reference TRBV28 and TRBJ2-1): DVKVTQSSRYLVKRTGEKVFLECVQDMDHENMFWYRQDPGLGLRLIYFSYDVKMKEKGDIPEGYSVSREKKERFSLILESASTNQTSMYLCASSLRPGDEQFFGPGTRLTVL.

V and J are TRBV7-3 and TRBJ2-1; TRBD2 aligns across 7 bases. V dropped 2 bases and J dropped 8; count of bases not matched to a gene: 9. The CDR3 runs 15 residues. Germline CDR1 is SGHTA and CDR2 is FQGTGA. The CDR3 loop is CASSLLAGVGDEQFF. CDR3 DNA sequence: TGTGCCAGCAGCTTATTGGCGGGGGTAGGGGATGAGCAGTTCTTC.

The V and J genes are TRBV7-9 and TRBJ2-7, with 10 bases identical to TRBD1. J lost 1 base, V lost 4 bases, and 4 bases had no gene match. The CDR3 loop spans 15 amino acids. The V gene's germline CDR1 is SEHNR and CDR2 FQNEAQ (reference sequence). The CDR3 DNA is TGTGCCAGCAGCTGGACAGGGGGTGGTTCCTACGAGCAGTACTTC. Translating gives CASSWTGGGSYEQYF.

The genes are TRBV29-1 and TRBJ2-1, with 10 bases fitting TRBD2. CDR1 SQVTM and CDR2 ANQGSEA come from the germline V gene. Trimming removed 6 bases from V and 10 bases from J; junction bases left unmatched: 6. The CDR3 has 12 amino acids. DNA of the CDR3: TGCAGCGTCCTAGCGGGGGCAGGGGAGCAGTTCTTC. Its translation: CSVLAGAGEQFF.

The V gene is TRBV6-5, the J gene TRBJ1-2, with TRBD1 matching over 8 bases. Trimming removed 2 bases from V and 4 bases from J; junction bases left unmatched: 3. The CDR3 is made up of 14 amino acids. The germline CDR1 and CDR2 sequences are MNHEY and SVGAGI. This CDR3 is CASSYLGTGYGYTF. CDR3 DNA sequence: TGTGCCAGCAGTTACCTGGGGACAGGCTATGGCTACACCTTC.

The CDR3 sequence: CASSVEAGHNQPQHF. Written as DNA, the CDR3 is TGTGCCAGCAGCGTAGAGGCAGGGCACAATCAGCCCCAGCATTTT. The rearrangement uses TRBV9 and TRBJ1-5, with a weak D call TRBD1 (5 bases). Trimming cost V 0 bases and J 3 bases, with 10 bases left between them. The germline V gene has CDR1 SGDLS and CDR2 YYNGEE. There are 15 residues in the CDR3.

The CDR3 loop reads CASSPPQGLAKNIQYF. For the CDR3, the DNA is TGTGCCAGCTCACCACCGCAGGGGTTAGCCAAAAACATTCAGTACTTC. This sequence joins TRBV18 and TRBJ2-4; tentatively, D is TRBD1 (6 bases). Trimming stripped 0 bases from V and 0 bases from J, with 9 bases between. The V gene's germline CDR1 is KGHSH and CDR2 LQKENI. This CDR3 is 16 amino acids long.

The chain employs TRBV2 and TRBJ2-1; 10 positions agree with TRBD2. The CDR3 has 15 amino acids. Per germline, CDR1 SNHLY and CDR2 FYNNEI. V lost 3 bases to trimming and J lost 4 bases; unmatched junction nucleotides: 3. The CDR3 DNA follows: TGTGCCAGCAGTGACGGAGCGGGGGGGTACAATGAGCAGTTCTTC. Translating gives CASSDGAGGYNEQFF.

This chain uses TRBV6-6 with TRBJ1-1, with TRBD1 as a possible D gene (6 bases). CDR3 length equals 13 residues. Germline V lookup: CDR1 MNHNY, CDR2 SVGAGI (reference sequence). V lost 7 bases and J lost 1, with 10 bases in between. CDR3 nucleotides: TGTGCCAGCAACCTAGGGGGGAACACTGAAGCTTTCTTT. It codes for CASNLGGNTEAFF.

The gene calls are TRBV9 and TRBJ1-2; no clear D gene. Trimming took off 2 bases at V and 1 base at J, with 9 bases between the two ends. CDR1 and CDR2 (germline): SGDLS, YYNGEE. The CDR3 is 14 residues long. This CDR3 is CASSVGIINYGYTF. As DNA, the CDR3 is TGTGCCAGCAGCGTCGGGATAATTAACTATGGCTACACCTTC.

The V and J genes are TRBV27 and TRBJ1-2, with D possibly matching TRBD1 (6 bases). Trimming pared 4 bases from V and 8 bases from J, leaving 11 bases between. This CDR3 has 12 residues. Per the germline V gene, CDR1 is MNHEY and CDR2 is SMNVEV (reference sequence). The CDR3 protein is CASSSTGYGYTF. CDR3 DNA sequence: TGTGCCAGCAGTTCAACAGGGTACGGCTACACCTTC.

The chain has TRBV7-2 and TRBJ2-7; perhaps TRBD1 as D (5 bases). In germline, CDR1 is SGHTA, CDR2 FQGNSA. The germline V and J ends were trimmed by 5 bases and 3 bases, with 14 bases remaining between them. The CDR3 length is 14 residues. CDR3 nucleotides: TGTGCCAGCAGCGCCTCCAGGGTCGGCTACGAGCAGTACTTC. Protein: CASSASRVGYEQYF.

CDR3 amino acids: CASTRGQLNSGNTIYF. CDR3 in DNA: TGTGCCAGTACCAGGGGACAGCTGAACTCTGGAAACACCATATATTTT. The chain combines TRBV19 with TRBJ1-3, with 7 bases that match TRBD1. Per germline, CDR1 LNHDA and CDR2 SQIVND (reference sequence). V was clipped by 7 bases and J by 0 bases; unmatched bases: 9. The CDR3 runs to 16 residues.

The gene calls are TRBV5-1 and TRBJ2-7; 13 nucleotides line up with TRBD2. CDR1 SGHRS and CDR2 YFSETQ come from the germline V gene. Unmatched junction bases numbered 3, after V lost 0 bases and J lost 3 bases. The CDR3 length is 16 residues. CDR3 loop: CASSLGGTSGNYEQYF. CDR3 nucleotide sequence: TGCGCCAGCAGCTTGGGAGGGACTAGCGGGAACTACGAGCAGTACTTC.

This sequence joins TRBV25-1 and TRBJ1-1, with 9 bases matching TRBD1. CDR1 and CDR2 from the germline V gene are MGHDK and SYGVNS. The CDR3 runs to 13 residues. The CDR3 spells CATTGGGGTEAFF. CDR3 nucleotides: TGTGCTACCACAGGGGGCGGGGGCACTGAAGCTTTCTTT.

The chain carries TRBV7-3 and TRBJ2-3, with 7 bases that match TRBD1. The CDR3 runs 17 residues. Germline values: CDR1 SGHTA, CDR2 FQGTGA. V dropped 1 base and J dropped 2; count of bases not matched to a gene: 9. CDR3 sequence (DNA): TGTGCCAGCAGCTTAATAGGGGGCACGACCTTCACAGATACGCAGTATTTT. Amino acid sequence: CASSLIGGTTFTDTQYF.

This chain joins TRBV5-1 and TRBJ2-7; D ambiguous. The V gene's germline CDR1 is SGHRS and CDR2 YFSETQ. V was shortened by 1 base and J by 0 bases, with 14 bases between the two germline ends. The CDR3 consists of 16 residues. In DNA form, the CDR3 reads TGCGCCAGCAGCTTGTCAGGCCTCCTTAGCTCCTACGAGCAGTACTTC. Translating it yields CASSLSGLLSSYEQYF.

This clone was recorded only once. The rearrangement links TRBV11-1 to TRBJ1-1, with D possibly being TRBD1 (6 bases). Trimming stripped 3 bases from V and 0 bases from J, with 14 bases between. The V gene's germline CDR1 is SGHAT and CDR2 FQDESV (reference sequence). CDR3 size: 16 residues. In nucleotides, the CDR3 is TGTGCCAGCAGCTTTGCGGGGGGCGCGATGAACACTGAAGCTTTCTTT. Residues: CASSFAGGAMNTEAFF.

The genes are TRBV5-1 and TRBJ2-7, with a weak D call TRBD1 (6 bases). In germline, CDR1 is SGHRS, CDR2 YFSETQ. Trimming stripped 0 bases from V and 5 bases from J, with 12 bases between. This CDR3 has 14 residues. CDR3 in DNA: TGCGCCAGCAGCTTGGGGCAGGGGCTCGACGAGCAGTACTTC. Its protein is CASSLGQGLDEQYF.

Worth noting for this clone: One end of the junction varies from germline; a read error may be responsible. This sequence joins TRBV5-1 and TRBJ2-5; 8 bases map to TRBD1. Germline V lookup: CDR1 SGHRS, CDR2 YFSETQ. This CDR3 contains 17 residues. The chain's CDR3 is CASSLAGTGGSQKTQYF. Here the CDR3 DNA reads TGCGCCAGCAGCTTGGCCGGGACAGGAGGGAGCCAAAAGACCCAGTACTTC.

The rearrangement joins TRBV2 to TRBJ2-1; D remains unclear. The CDR3 length is 14 residues. CDR1 SNHLY and CDR2 FYNNEI come from the germline V gene. V dropped 7 bases and J dropped 2 bases, with 12 bases sitting between them. The CDR3 DNA follows: TGTGCCAGCAATGGACGGAAGCCCTACAATGAGCAGTTCTTC. This encodes CASNGRKPYNEQFF.

V is TRBV7-9 and J is TRBJ2-5, with TRBD2 matching over 7 bases. The V gene end was trimmed by 5 bases and the J gene end by 2 bases; junction bases not matched to a gene: 8. This CDR3 has 15 amino acids. Germline lookup yields CDR1 SEHNR and CDR2 FQNEAQ (reference sequence). The CDR3 sequence: CASSPKLAAQETQYF. CDR3 in DNA: TGTGCCAGCAGCCCTAAGCTAGCGGCACAAGAGACCCAGTACTTC.

This clone has a single count. In DNA, the CDR3 is TGTGCCAGCAGCTTACTACTAGCGGGGGCCACAGATACGCAGTATTTT. This encodes CASSLLLAGATDTQYF. This sequence joins TRBV7-9 and TRBJ2-3; 11 nucleotides agree with TRBD2. The V and J ends lost 2 bases and 2 bases, in that order; junction bases with no gene match: 3. Germline-derived CDR1 and CDR2 are SEHNR and FQNEAQ (reference sequence). This CDR3 spans 16 amino acids.